The 20 T cell receptor beta chains in this list originate from one sample, sequenced in a study of vaccination effects on CD4 cells after COVID-19. These receptors' antigens are unknown. Profiling relied on immunoSEQ multiplex PCR, and the TCRdb table lists in-frame clones only, not all of them. Of approximately 70,000 clones in the sample, about 80% were seen once. Antigen-specific CD4+ T cell clonotypes were called by their expansion after viral peptide-pool culture in ViraFEST. Cells that had been cultured for roughly 9 days were the source of isolated CD4+ T cells. Participants were given two doses of BNT162b2 or mRNA-1273 vaccine. The starting material was CD4+ T cells from PBMCs cultured with HCoV-229E spike peptides, obtained after COVID-19 vaccination. These receptors originate from a human donor who received a COVID-19 vaccine.

The gene calls are TRBV7-9 and TRBJ1-3; TRBD1 might be the D (5 bases). Germline loops: CDR1 SEHNR, CDR2 FQNEAQ (reference sequence). V shed 1 base and J shed 4 bases, with 11 bases lying between them. The CDR3 totals 15 residues. The CDR3 loop is CASSLEGAQGNTIYF. The CDR3 nucleotides read TGTGCCAGCAGCTTAGAAGGGGCGCAGGGAAACACCATATATTTT.

This clone is a singleton in its sample. The chain links TRBV6-5 to TRBJ2-7; possibly TRBD1 for D (6 bases). Germline V CDR1 and CDR2: MNHEY, SVGAGI. Trimming removed 5 bases at V and 3 bases at J, with 11 bases between. This CDR3 region has 13 residues. CDR3 sequence: CASSNRVDYEQYV. The CDR3 bases are TGTGCCAGCAGTAACAGGGTAGACTACGAGCAGTACGTC.

The rearrangement uses TRBV6-4 and TRBJ1-2; possible D gene TRBD1, 5 bases. This CDR3 has 14 amino acids. V lost 7 bases and J lost 7, with 19 bases in between. CDR1 is MRHNA, CDR2 SNTAGT, per germline. As DNA, the CDR3 is TGTGCCAGCACTGAAGACAGAGACCGTCCTGGCTACACCTTC. Amino acid sequence: CASTEDRDRPGYTF.

V usage is TRBV28 and J usage is TRBJ2-2; weak D call: TRBD2 (6 bases). The CDR3 sequence is 15 residues long. Germline-derived CDR1 and CDR2 are MDHEN and SYDVKM. The germline V and J ends were trimmed by 2 bases and 7 bases, with 14 bases remaining between them. The CDR3: CASSLGGATGGELFF. The CDR3 DNA is TGTGCCAGCAGTTTAGGCGGGGCCACTGGCGGGGAGCTGTTTTTT.

The CDR3 DNA is TGTGCCACCAGTTCAGCGACTAGCGTCCCCGAGACCCAGTACTTC. Translated: CATSSATSVPETQYF. The chain joins TRBV24-1 to TRBJ2-5; TRBD2 aligns across 8 bases. In germline, CDR1 is KGHDR, CDR2 SFDVKD. This CDR3 region has 15 residues. With 6 bases clipped from V and 5 bases from J, the junction kept 10 bases outside the gene matches.

The gene calls are TRBV5-1 and TRBJ1-3, with a tentative D call TRBD1 (5 bases). From germline, CDR1 is SGHRS and CDR2 YFSETQ. This CDR3 region has 14 residues. V was trimmed by 4 bases and J by 0 bases, leaving 8 bases between them. DNA for the CDR3: TGCGCCAGCAGCGGGGGATCCTCTGGAAACACCATATATTTT. Its protein is CASSGGSSGNTIYF.

As for this clone: The junction differs from germline at one of its ends, possibly a read error. The rearrangement joins TRBV7-2 to TRBJ2-5; 7 positions agree with TRBD2. The CDR3 covers 15 residues. In germline, CDR1 is SGHTA, CDR2 FQGNSA. The CDR3 region has the DNA TGTGCCAGCAGCCCAGTCGCGGGGGTTCAAGGGACCCAGTACTTC. Protein product: CASSPVAGVQGTQYF.

This clone was seen only once. The chain combines TRBV27 with TRBJ1-2; 8 positions agree with TRBD1. From germline, CDR1 is MNHEY and CDR2 SMNVEV (reference sequence). With V trimmed by 8 bases and J by 4 bases, 15 bases remained unmatched. The CDR3 is 16 amino acids. The CDR3 reads CASVGGQGRGPYGYTF. The CDR3 DNA sequence: TGTGCCAGCGTAGGAGGACAGGGCAGAGGACCCTATGGCTACACCTTC.

The V call is TRBV6-5, the J call TRBJ1-4; D not certain. V gave up 6 bases and J gave up 7 bases, with 15 bases separating them. CDR1 is MNHEY, CDR2 SVGAGI, per germline. The CDR3 extends over 14 amino acids. This CDR3 is CASRRDGEGEKLFF. The CDR3 DNA reads TGTGCCAGCAGGAGGGATGGCGAGGGTGAAAAACTGTTTTTT.

The table lists this clone with a few counts. The chain carries TRBV4-3 and TRBJ1-2; D not certain. Germline assignment: CDR1 LGHNA and CDR2 YSLEER. This CDR3 contains 12 residues. Trimming left V 0 bases short and J 3 bases short, with 2 bases between. The CDR3, as DNA: TGCGCCAGCAGCCAAGATTACTATGGCTACACCTTC. It translates to CASSQDYYGYTF.

This chain joins TRBV6-5 and TRBJ1-4; the D gene is possibly TRBD1 (6 bases). The CDR3 runs 15 residues. Trimming pared 5 bases from V and 0 bases from J, leaving 10 bases between. Germline V gene sequence: CDR1 MNHEY, CDR2 SVGAGI. Written as DNA, the CDR3 is TGTGCCAGCAGTCGGACAGTCGCAACTAATGAAAAACTGTTTTTT. Translation: CASSRTVATNEKLFF.

The chain combines TRBV6-6 with TRBJ1-1; no clear D gene. The V gene's germline CDR1 is MNHNY and CDR2 SVGAGI (reference sequence). Trimming took 7 bases from V and 0 from J, leaving 12 bases between them. The CDR3 sequence is 14 residues long. The CDR3 region has the DNA TGTGCCAGCACCTTCAACCCGATGAACACTGAAGCTTTCTTT. Protein: CASTFNPMNTEAFF.

V gene TRBV13 combines with J gene TRBJ2-3; D ambiguous. The V and J ends lost 0 bases and 0 bases respectively, with 4 bases between them. This CDR3 has 14 residues. Germline V gives CDR1 PRHDT, CDR2 FYEKMQ (reference sequence). The CDR3 DNA reads as TGTGCCAGCAGCTTAGGACGGAGCACAGATACGCAGTATTTT. Translated, it gives CASSLGRSTDTQYF.

Points on this clone: A junction boundary mismatches the germline segment, possibly from a read error. The chain links TRBV12-3 or TRBV12-4 to TRBJ2-1, with 9 bases identical to TRBD1. The CDR3 runs 12 residues. CDR3 coding DNA: TGTGCCAGCAGTTTAGGGGGGACAGGGTTTCTCTTC. It yields the protein CASSLGGTGFLF.

The chain employs TRBV12-3 or TRBV12-4 and TRBJ1-3, with D possibly matching TRBD1 (5 bases). The CDR3 length is 12 residues. Trimming cost V 5 bases and J 9 bases, with 11 bases left between them. The CDR3 nucleotides read TGTGCCAGCAGTCAGGGAACCACCACCATATATTTT. Protein: CASSQGTTTIYF.

The chain uses TRBV6-2 or TRBV6-3 and TRBJ2-7, with a weak D call TRBD2 (7 bases). The CDR3 runs 14 residues. The V end was cut by 6 bases, the J end by 2 bases, with 14 bases between. CDR1 and CDR2 (germline): MNHEY, SVGEGT. As DNA, the CDR3 is TGTGCCAGCAGCCCCGTGCGGGGGCCCTACGAGCAGTACGTC. Its translation is CASSPVRGPYEQYV.

This chain links TRBV11-2 with TRBJ2-5; D remains ambiguous. Looked up from germline, CDR1 is SGHAT and CDR2 is FQNNGV. CDR3 length: 13 amino acids. V was clipped by 0 bases and J by 5 bases, with 7 bases between them. The CDR3, as DNA: TGTGCCAGCAGCTTAGAACGCGCTGAGACCCAGTACTTC. Its protein product is CASSLERAETQYF. Drawing the rest from reference TRBV11-2 and TRBJ2-5, the complete variable domain is EAGVAQSPRYKIIEKRQSVAFWCNPISGHATLYWYQQILGQGPKLLIQFQNNGVVDDSQLPKDRFSAERLKGVDSTLKIQPAKLEDSAVYLCASSLERAETQYFGPGTRLLVL.

In this sample, this clone turned up once. The rearrangement uses TRBV27 and TRBJ2-1, with no clear D. Germline V gene lookup returns CDR1 MNHEY and CDR2 SMNVEV (reference sequence). The CDR3 sequence is 14 residues long. Deletions cut 3 bases from V and 9 bases from J, with 15 bases between. Here the CDR3 DNA reads TGTGCCAGCAGTTTCTTGGGCCGGTGGTTTGAGCAGTTCTTC. This encodes CASSFLGRWFEQFF.

V gene TRBV10-3 combines with J gene TRBJ2-1; D perhaps matches TRBD1 (6 bases). CDR1 ENHRY and CDR2 SYGVKD come from the germline V gene. Trimming removed 8 bases at V and 1 base at J, with 12 bases between. The CDR3 is made up of 14 amino acids. The DNA for the CDR3 is TGTGCCATCTCTTCCGGGACATCCTACAATGAGCAGTTCTTC. This gives the protein CAISSGTSYNEQFF.

This sequence joins TRBV5-1 and TRBJ1-4; no firm D call. Trimming took 0 bases from V and 7 from J, leaving 4 bases between them. The germline V gene has CDR1 SGHRS and CDR2 YFSETQ. The CDR3 loop spans 12 amino acids. The CDR3 spells CASSLEPEKLFF. The CDR3 bases are TGCGCCAGCAGCTTGGAACCTGAAAAACTGTTTTTT.